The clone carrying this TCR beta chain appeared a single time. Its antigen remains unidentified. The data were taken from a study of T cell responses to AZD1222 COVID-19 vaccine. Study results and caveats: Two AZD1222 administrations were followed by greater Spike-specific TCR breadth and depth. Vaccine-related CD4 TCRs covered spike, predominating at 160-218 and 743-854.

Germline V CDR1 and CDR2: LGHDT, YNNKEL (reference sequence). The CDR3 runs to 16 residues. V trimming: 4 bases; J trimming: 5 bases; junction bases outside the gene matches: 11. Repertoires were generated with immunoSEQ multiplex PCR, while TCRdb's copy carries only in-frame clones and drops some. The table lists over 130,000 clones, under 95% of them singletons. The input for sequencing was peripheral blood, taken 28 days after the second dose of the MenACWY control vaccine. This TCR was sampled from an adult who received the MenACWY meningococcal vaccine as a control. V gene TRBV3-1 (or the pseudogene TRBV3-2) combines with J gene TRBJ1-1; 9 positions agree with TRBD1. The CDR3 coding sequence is TGTGCCAGCAGCCCAGGGACAGGGTTAGGGGGGACTGAAGCTTTCTTT. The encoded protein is CASSPGTGLGGTEAFF.